The sample holds one count of the clone carrying this TCR beta chain. Its antigen is unidentified. The entry originates in a study of T cell responses to AZD1222 COVID-19 vaccine. Points from the study as a whole: When two AZD1222 doses had been given, Spike-specific TCR breadth and depth rose. Unmutated variant regions are reportedly targeted by nearly half of spike-specific TCRs. Without day 14 samples, only post-peak T cell repertoires were studied. The sample set comprised mostly white British donors with more females, and clonal diversity was possibly underestimated.

This CDR3 is built from 18 residues. The V end was cut by 0 bases, the J end by 4 bases, with 20 bases between. Clones were read by immunoSEQ multiplex PCR, and TCRdb kept only the in-frame ones, dropping some. The sample gives about 120,000 clones, 80% to 90% of which show up once; 20% to 25% is in the top ten. This material consisted of peripheral blood, taken on day 0 of AZD1222 vaccination. The receptor was isolated from an adult in good health. This chain uses TRBV5-3 with TRBJ1-5; D unresolved. TRBV5-3 is flagged as an ORF with uncertain function. CDR3 amino acids: CARSLDFGMGKGNQPQHF. The CDR3 nucleotides read TGTGCCAGAAGCTTGGATTTCGGCATGGGGAAAGGGAATCAGCCCCAGCATTTT.